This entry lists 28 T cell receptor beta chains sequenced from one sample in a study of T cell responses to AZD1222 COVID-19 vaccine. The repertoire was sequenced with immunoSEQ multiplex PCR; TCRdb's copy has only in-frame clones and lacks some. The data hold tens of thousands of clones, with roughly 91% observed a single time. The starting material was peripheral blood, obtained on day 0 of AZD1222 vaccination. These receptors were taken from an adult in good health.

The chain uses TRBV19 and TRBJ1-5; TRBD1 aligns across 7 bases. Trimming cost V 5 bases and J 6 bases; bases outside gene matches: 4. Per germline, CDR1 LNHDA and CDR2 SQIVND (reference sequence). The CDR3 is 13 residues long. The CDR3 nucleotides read TGTGCCAGTAGTCCTCCAGGGGGTCAGCCCCAGCATTTT. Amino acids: CASSPPGGQPQHF.

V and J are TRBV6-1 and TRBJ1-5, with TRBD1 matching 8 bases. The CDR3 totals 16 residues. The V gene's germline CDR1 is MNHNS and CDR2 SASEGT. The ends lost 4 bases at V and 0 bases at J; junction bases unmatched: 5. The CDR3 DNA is TGTGCCAGCAGTGGGACAGGGATACTTAGCAATCAGCCCCAGCATTTT. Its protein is CASSGTGILSNQPQHF.

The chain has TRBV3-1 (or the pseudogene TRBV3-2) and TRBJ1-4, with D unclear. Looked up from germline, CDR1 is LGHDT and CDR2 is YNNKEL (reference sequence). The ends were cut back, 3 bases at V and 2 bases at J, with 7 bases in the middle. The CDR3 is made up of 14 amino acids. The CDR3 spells CASSHGKTNEKLFF. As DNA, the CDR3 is TGTGCCAGCAGCCACGGAAAGACTAATGAAAAACTGTTTTTT.

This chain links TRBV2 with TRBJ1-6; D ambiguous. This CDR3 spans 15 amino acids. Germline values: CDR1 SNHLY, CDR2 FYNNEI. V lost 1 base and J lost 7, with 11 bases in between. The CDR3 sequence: CASSEVSLGNSPLHF. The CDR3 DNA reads TGTGCCAGCAGTGAAGTATCGTTGGGGAATTCACCCCTCCACTTT.

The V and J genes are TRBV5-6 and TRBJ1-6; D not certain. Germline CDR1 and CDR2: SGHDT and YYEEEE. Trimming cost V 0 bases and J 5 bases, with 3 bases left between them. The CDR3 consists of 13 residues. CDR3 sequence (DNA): TGTGCCAGCAGCTTGGCAGATAATTCACCCCTCCACTTT. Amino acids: CASSLADNSPLHF.

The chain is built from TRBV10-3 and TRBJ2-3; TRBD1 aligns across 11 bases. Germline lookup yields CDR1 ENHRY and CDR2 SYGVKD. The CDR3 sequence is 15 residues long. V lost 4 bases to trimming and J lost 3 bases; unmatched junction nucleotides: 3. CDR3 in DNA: TGTGCCATCAGTGTCGGGACAGGGGGGACAGATACGCAGTATTTT. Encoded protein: CAISVGTGGTDTQYF.

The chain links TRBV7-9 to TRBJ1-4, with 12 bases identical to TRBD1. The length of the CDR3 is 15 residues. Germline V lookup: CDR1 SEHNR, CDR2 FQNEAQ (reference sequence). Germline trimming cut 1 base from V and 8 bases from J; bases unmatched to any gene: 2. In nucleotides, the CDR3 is TGTGCCAGCAGCTTAGGCGGGACAGGGGGCGAAAAACTGTTTTTT. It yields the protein CASSLGGTGGEKLFF.

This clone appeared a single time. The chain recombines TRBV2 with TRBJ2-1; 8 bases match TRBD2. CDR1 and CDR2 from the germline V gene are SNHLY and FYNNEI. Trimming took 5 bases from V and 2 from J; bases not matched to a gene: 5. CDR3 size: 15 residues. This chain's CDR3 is CASSFLAGPYNEQFF. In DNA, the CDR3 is TGTGCCAGCAGTTTCTTAGCGGGGCCCTACAATGAGCAGTTCTTC.

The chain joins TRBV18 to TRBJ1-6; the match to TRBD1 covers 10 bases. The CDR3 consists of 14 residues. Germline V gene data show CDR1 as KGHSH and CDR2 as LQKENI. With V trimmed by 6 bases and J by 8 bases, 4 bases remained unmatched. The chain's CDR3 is CASSTGTGDSPLHF. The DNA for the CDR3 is TGTGCCAGCTCGACCGGGACAGGGGATTCACCCCTCCACTTT.

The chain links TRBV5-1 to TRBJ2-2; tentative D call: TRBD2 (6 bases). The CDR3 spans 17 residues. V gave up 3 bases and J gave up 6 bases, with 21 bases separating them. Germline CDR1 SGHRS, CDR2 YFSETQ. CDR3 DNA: TGCGCCAGCAGCTCGACCCCGACTAGTTCATTGGCCGGGGAGCTGTTTTTT. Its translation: CASSSTPTSSLAGELFF. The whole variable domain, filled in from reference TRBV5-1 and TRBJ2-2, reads KAGVTQTPRYLIKTRGQQVTLSCSPISGHRSVSWYQQTPGQGLQFLFEYFSETQRNKGNFPGRFSGRQFSNSRSEMNVSTLELGDSALYLCASSSTPTSSLAGELFFGEGSRLTVL.

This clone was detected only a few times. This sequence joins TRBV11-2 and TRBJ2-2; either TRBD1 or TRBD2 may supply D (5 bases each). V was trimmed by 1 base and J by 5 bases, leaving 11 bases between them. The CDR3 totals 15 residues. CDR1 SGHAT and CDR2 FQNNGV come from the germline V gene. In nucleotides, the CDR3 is TGTGCCAGCAGCTTAGCCGAGGGGTGGACCGGGGAGCTGTTTTTT. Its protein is CASSLAEGWTGELFF.

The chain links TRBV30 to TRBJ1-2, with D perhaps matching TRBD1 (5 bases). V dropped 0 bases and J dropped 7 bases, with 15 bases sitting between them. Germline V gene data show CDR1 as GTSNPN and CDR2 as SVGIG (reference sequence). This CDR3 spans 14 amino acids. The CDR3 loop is CAWSVLGQGLGYTF. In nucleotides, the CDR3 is TGTGCCTGGAGTGTACTGGGGCAGGGCCTTGGCTACACCTTC.

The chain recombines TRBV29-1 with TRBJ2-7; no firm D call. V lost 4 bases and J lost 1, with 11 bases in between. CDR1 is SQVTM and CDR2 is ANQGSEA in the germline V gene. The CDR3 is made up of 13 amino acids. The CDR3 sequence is CSVVGQSSYEQYF. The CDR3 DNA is TGCAGCGTTGTTGGCCAGTCATCCTACGAGCAGTACTTC.

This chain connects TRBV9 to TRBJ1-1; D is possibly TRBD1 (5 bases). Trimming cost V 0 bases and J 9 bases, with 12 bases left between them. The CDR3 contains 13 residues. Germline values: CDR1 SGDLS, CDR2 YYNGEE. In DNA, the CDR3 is TGTGCCAGCAGCGTAGAATCCTGGGGGAAAGCTTTCTTT. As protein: CASSVESWGKAFF.

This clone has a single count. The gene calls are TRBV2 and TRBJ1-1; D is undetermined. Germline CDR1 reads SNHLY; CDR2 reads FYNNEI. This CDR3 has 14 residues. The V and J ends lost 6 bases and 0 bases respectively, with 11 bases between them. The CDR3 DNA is TGTGCCAGCAGGCAAACGACTGTGAACACTGAAGCTTTCTTT. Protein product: CASRQTTVNTEAFF.

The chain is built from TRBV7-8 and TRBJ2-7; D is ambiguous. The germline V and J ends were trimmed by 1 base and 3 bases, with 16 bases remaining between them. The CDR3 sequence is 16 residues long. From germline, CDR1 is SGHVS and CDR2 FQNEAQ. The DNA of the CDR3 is TGTGCCAGCAGCTTAGGGATAGCTACAGATTACTACGAGCAGTACTTC. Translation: CASSLGIATDYYEQYF.

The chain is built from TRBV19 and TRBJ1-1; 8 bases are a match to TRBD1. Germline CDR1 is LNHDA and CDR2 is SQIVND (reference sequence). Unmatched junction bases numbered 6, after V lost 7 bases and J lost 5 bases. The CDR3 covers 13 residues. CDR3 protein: CASTLTGATEAFF. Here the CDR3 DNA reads TGTGCCAGTACCCTGACAGGGGCGACTGAAGCTTTCTTT.

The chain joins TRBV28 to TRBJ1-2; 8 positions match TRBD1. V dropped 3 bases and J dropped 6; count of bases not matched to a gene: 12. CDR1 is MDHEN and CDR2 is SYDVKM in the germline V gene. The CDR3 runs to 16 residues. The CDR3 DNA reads TGTGCCAGCAGTTTTCTTTTGACCCAGGGGGCTAATGGCTACACCTTC. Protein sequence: CASSFLLTQGANGYTF.

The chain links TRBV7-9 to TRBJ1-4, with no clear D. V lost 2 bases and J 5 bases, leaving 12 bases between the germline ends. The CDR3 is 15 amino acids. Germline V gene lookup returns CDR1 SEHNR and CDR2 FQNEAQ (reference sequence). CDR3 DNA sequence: TGTGCCAGCAGCTTACTGGGTCAGAAGAATGAAAAACTGTTTTTT. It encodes CASSLLGQKNEKLFF.

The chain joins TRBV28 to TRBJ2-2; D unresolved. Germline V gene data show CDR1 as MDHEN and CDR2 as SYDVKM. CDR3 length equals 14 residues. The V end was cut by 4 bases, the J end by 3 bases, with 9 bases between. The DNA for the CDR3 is TGTGCCAGCAGTTCGCCACGTCACACCGGGGAGCTGTTTTTT. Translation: CASSSPRHTGELFF.

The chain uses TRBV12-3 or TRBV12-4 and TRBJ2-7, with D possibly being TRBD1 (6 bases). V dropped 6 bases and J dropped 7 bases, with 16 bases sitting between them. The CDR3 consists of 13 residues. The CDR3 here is CASSSITGREQYF. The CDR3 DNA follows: TGTGCCAGCAGCTCAATTACAGGGCGGGAGCAGTACTTC.

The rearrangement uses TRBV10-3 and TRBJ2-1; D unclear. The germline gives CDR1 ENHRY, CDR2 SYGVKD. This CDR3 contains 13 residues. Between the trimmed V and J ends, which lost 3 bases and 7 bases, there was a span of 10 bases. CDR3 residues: CAISDRGENEQFF. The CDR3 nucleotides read TGTGCCATCAGTGATCGTGGGGAAAATGAGCAGTTCTTC.

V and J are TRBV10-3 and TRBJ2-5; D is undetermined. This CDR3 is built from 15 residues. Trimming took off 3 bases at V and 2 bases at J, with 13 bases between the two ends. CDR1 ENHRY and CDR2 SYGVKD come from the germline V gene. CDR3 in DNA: TGTGCCATCAGTGATCCCCGAAAATTACAAGAGACCCAGTACTTC. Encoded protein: CAISDPRKLQETQYF.

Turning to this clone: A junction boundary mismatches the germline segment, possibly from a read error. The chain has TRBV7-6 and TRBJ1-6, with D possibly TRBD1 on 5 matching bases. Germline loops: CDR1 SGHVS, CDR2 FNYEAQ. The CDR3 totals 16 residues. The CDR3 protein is CASSLQPGYSNSLLHF. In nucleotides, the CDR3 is TGTGCCAGCAGCCTTCAACCAGGGTACAGCAATTCACTCCTCCACTTT.

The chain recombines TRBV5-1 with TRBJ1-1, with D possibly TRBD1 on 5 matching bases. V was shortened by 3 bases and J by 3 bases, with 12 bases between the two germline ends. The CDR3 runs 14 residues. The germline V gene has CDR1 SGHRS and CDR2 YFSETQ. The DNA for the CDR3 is TGCGCCAGCAGCTCCCAGGGAGTGGACACTGAAGCTTTCTTT. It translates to CASSSQGVDTEAFF.

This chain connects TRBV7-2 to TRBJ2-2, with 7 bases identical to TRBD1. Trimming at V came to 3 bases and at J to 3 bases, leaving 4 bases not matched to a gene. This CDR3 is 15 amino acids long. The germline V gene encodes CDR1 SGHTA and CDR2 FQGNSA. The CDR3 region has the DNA TGTGCCAGCAGCTTGACAGGGTTGGACACCGGGGAGCTGTTTTTT. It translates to CASSLTGLDTGELFF.

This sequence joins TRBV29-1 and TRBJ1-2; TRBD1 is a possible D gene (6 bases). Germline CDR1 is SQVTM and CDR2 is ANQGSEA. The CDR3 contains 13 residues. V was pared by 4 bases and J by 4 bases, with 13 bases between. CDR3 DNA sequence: TGCAGCGTTGTCTCAGGGGATAGCTATGGCTACACCTTC. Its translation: CSVVSGDSYGYTF.

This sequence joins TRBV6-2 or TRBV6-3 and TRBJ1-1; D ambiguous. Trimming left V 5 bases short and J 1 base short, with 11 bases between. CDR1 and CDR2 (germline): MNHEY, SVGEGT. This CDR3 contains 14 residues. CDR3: CASSREAGNTEAFF. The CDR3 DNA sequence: TGTGCCAGCAGTAGGGAGGCAGGGAACACTGAAGCTTTCTTT.